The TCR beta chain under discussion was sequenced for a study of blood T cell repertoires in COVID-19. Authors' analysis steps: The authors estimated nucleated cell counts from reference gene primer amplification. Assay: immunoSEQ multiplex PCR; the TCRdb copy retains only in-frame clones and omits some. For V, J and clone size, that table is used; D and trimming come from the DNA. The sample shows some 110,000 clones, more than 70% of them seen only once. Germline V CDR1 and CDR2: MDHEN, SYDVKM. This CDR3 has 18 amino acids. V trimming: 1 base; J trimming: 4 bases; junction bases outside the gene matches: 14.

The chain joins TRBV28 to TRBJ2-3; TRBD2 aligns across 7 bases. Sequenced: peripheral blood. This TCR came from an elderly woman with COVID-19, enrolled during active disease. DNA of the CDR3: TGTGCCAGCAGTTTATTTGAGAGCAAGCGGGGTTATTCAGATACGCAGTATTTT. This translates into CASSLFESKRGYSDTQYF.